Given below is one T cell receptor (beta chain) in context. The CDR3 length is 15 residues. Germline lookup yields CDR1 SGHVS and CDR2 FQNEAQ. Trimming took off 2 bases at V and 8 bases at J, with 15 bases between the two ends. The data stem from a study of blood T cell repertoires in COVID-19. Study in general: The origin of the acute and convalescent COVID-19 samples was the United States, Italy and Spain. PBMCs, B-cell-depleted T cells, or T cells provided the cDNA or gDNA that made up the material.

Generated by immunoSEQ multiplex PCR, the TCRdb table keeps only in-frame clones and is missing some. There are 200,000 to 300,000 clones in the sample; more than 80% occur only once, and 6% to 8% lies in the top ten. Enrolled during active infection, Seattle patients were then followed longitudinally. This receptor was identified in a woman of 80 years or more with COVID-19, enrolled during active disease. V gene TRBV7-8 combines with J gene TRBJ2-2; D is possibly TRBD1 (5 bases). Sequenced: peripheral blood. CDR3 sequence: CASSLISGFGGELFF. In DNA form, the CDR3 reads TGTGCCAGCAGCTTAATTTCAGGGTTCGGAGGGGAGCTGTTTTTT.